Each of the 32 T cell receptor beta chains below was sequenced from the same sample in a study of shared clonotypes between healthy human individuals. In the naive CD8 group, cells lacked CD45RO and were positively selected for CCR7, so terminally differentiated effector memory CD45RA+ cells were left out. This table comes from immunoSEQ multiplex PCR, and its TCRdb copy is limited to in-frame clones, with some not included. The repertoire includes around 2.1 million clones, approximately 94% of them detected once, and around 1.7% sits in the top ten. Sample: naive CD8+ T cells from PBMCs. The receptor source for this set is a man between 18 and 29 years old in good health. Some clones in this sample may be carry-over from other donors' samples.

V gene TRBV28 combines with J gene TRBJ1-2; D gene uncertain. Germline V CDR1 and CDR2: MDHEN, SYDVKM. V lost 6 bases and J 0 bases, leaving 8 bases between the germline ends. The CDR3 is 13 residues long. CDR3 sequence reads: CASRPPANYGYTF. The CDR3 nucleotides read TGTGCCAGCAGACCTCCTGCTAACTATGGCTACACCTTC.

The genes are TRBV7-9 and TRBJ1-2; TRBD1 agrees at 10 bases. The CDR3 length is 14 residues. V gave up 4 bases and J gave up 7 bases; unmatched junction bases: 6. The germline gives CDR1 SEHNR, CDR2 FQNEAQ (reference sequence). CDR3 residues: CASSSIDRGLGYTF. CDR3 nucleotide sequence: TGTGCCAGCAGCTCTATTGACAGGGGGCTTGGCTACACCTTC.

On this clone itself: Other DNA sequences in this specimen translate into the identical CDR3. This chain connects TRBV27 to TRBJ1-5; D unclear. Trimming stripped 5 bases from V and 3 bases from J, with 17 bases between. Germline V CDR1 and CDR2: MNHEY, SMNVEV (reference sequence). The CDR3 covers 16 residues. The CDR3 coding sequence is TGTGCCAGCAGTCCTTCGGGCGGCGAGTTCAATCAGCCCCAGCATTTT. It yields the protein CASSPSGGEFNQPQHF.

In this sample, this clone turned up a few times. The genes are TRBV27 and TRBJ2-7, with D perhaps matching TRBD1 or TRBD2 (5 bases each). The V end was cut by 3 bases, the J end by 4 bases, with 16 bases between. CDR1 is MNHEY, CDR2 SMNVEV, per germline (reference sequence). CDR3 length: 15 residues. CDR3 residues: CASSLGPGRAYEQYF. CDR3 coding DNA: TGTGCCAGCAGTTTGGGGCCGGGGCGGGCTTACGAGCAGTACTTC.

The genes are TRBV7-9 and TRBJ2-1; D is undetermined. Trimming shortened V by 0 bases and J by 6 bases, and 12 bases separated the two germline ends. The CDR3 spans 15 residues. Germline V CDR1 and CDR2: SEHNR, FQNEAQ (reference sequence). CDR3 sequence reads: CASSLAPHPLNEQFF. The CDR3 DNA reads as TGTGCCAGCAGCTTAGCGCCTCACCCCCTCAATGAGCAGTTCTTC.

This clone was detected only once. This CDR3 is CASSLSPGTAGNTIYF. CDR3 sequence (DNA): TGTGCCAGCAGTTTGTCCCCCGGGACGGCTGGAAACACCATATATTTT. V usage is TRBV27 and J usage is TRBJ1-3; perhaps TRBD1 as D (5 bases). Germline V CDR1 and CDR2: MNHEY, SMNVEV (reference sequence). The CDR3 length is 16 residues. Trimming stripped 3 bases from V and 2 bases from J, with 14 bases between.

The chain uses TRBV11-2 and TRBJ2-3; D could derive from TRBD1 or TRBD2 (5 bases each). The CDR3 sequence is 16 residues long. The V end lost 5 bases, the J end lost 1 base, and 16 bases lay between the germline ends. Germline V gene sequence: CDR1 SGHAT, CDR2 FQNNGV. CDR3: CASSPGTLKRTDTQYF. The CDR3 DNA reads TGTGCCAGCAGCCCGGGGACCTTGAAGCGCACAGATACGCAGTATTTT.

The chain employs TRBV27 and TRBJ2-2; 9 bases agree with TRBD1. The V gene's germline CDR1 is MNHEY and CDR2 SMNVEV (reference sequence). This CDR3 region has 16 residues. J gave up 6 bases and V 6 bases, and 11 bases lay outside the gene matches. CDR3 protein: CASSPGTGLIAGELFF. CDR3 nucleotides: TGTGCCAGCAGCCCCGGGACAGGGTTGATTGCCGGGGAGCTGTTTTTT.

This clone has just one count. The chain employs TRBV15 and TRBJ1-1; D call uncertain. Trimming shortened V by 2 bases and J by 2 bases, and 15 bases separated the two germline ends. Germline V gene sequence: CDR1 LNHNV, CDR2 YYDKDF (reference sequence). The CDR3 totals 16 residues. The CDR3 protein is CATSRRIRQANTEAFF. As DNA, the CDR3 is TGTGCCACCAGCAGACGCATTCGGCAGGCCAACACTGAAGCTTTCTTT.

This clone was counted a single time. This rearrangement joins TRBV7-9 to TRBJ1-1; D is perhaps TRBD1 (5 bases). Germline assignment: CDR1 SEHNR and CDR2 FQNEAQ (reference sequence). This CDR3 region has 16 residues. Trimming pared 0 bases from V and 3 bases from J, leaving 14 bases between. CDR3 residues: CASSLALMARDTEAFF. The CDR3 nucleotides are TGTGCCAGCAGCTTAGCGCTGATGGCCAGGGACACTGAAGCTTTCTTT.

Comment on this clone: The same CDR3 arises from other DNA sequences in this sample as well. This chain links TRBV4-1 with TRBJ1-5; 8 bases agree with TRBD1. J was trimmed by 6 bases and V by 1 base; bases with no gene match: 5. This CDR3 is built from 15 residues. Germline CDR1 MGHRA, CDR2 YSYEKL. CDR3 protein: CASSQGQGAGQPQHF. DNA of the CDR3: TGCGCCAGCAGCCAAGGGCAGGGGGCAGGTCAGCCCCAGCATTTT.

This chain connects TRBV19 to TRBJ2-7, with 7 bases that match TRBD2. Germline V gives CDR1 LNHDA, CDR2 SQIVND (reference sequence). V lost 7 bases and J lost 4; bases outside the gene matches: 13. The CDR3 has 15 residues. CDR3 amino acids: CASTSGLGKYYEQYF. Here the CDR3 DNA reads TGTGCCAGTACCAGCGGACTAGGAAAATATTACGAGCAGTACTTC. Full variable domain (outside the CDR3, taken from reference TRBV19 and TRBJ2-7): DGGITQSPKYLFRKEGQNVTLSCEQNLNHDAMYWYRQDPGQGLRLIYYSQIVNDFQKGDIAEGYSVSREKKESFPLTVTSAQKNPTAFYLCASTSGLGKYYEQYFGPGTRLTVT.

In this sample, this clone turned up once. The genes are TRBV7-9 and TRBJ1-4; D perhaps matches TRBD1 (5 bases). The CDR3 extends over 14 amino acids. The V end was cut by 7 bases, the J end by 4 bases, with 13 bases between. Germline V CDR1 and CDR2: SEHNR, FQNEAQ (reference sequence). The CDR3 protein is CASTSDRSNEKLFF. The CDR3 DNA sequence: TGTGCCAGCACCTCCGACAGAAGTAATGAAAAACTGTTTTTT. Full variable domain (missing parts from reference TRBV7-9 and TRBJ1-4): DTGVSQNPRHKITKRGQNVTFRCDPISEHNRLYWYRQTLGQGPEFLTYFQNEAQLEKSRLLSDRFSAERPKGSFSTLEIQRTEQGDSAMYLCASTSDRSNEKLFFGSGTQLSVL.

About this clone: Other DNA sequences in this specimen translate into the identical CDR3. V and J are TRBV27 and TRBJ1-1, with 7 bases fitting TRBD1. CDR3 length: 14 amino acids. With V trimmed by 5 bases and J by 2 bases, 5 bases remained unmatched. The germline V gene has CDR1 MNHEY and CDR2 SMNVEV (reference sequence). This CDR3 reads CASSPRGRNTEAFF. The CDR3 region has the DNA TGTGCCAGCAGTCCCAGGGGGAGAAACACTGAAGCTTTCTTT.

Only one count was recorded for this clone. The genes are TRBV27 and TRBJ2-5; perhaps TRBD1 as D (6 bases). V lost 5 bases, J lost 5 bases, and 18 bases lay in between. The CDR3 contains 15 residues. Germline V lookup: CDR1 MNHEY, CDR2 SMNVEV (reference sequence). In nucleotides, the CDR3 is TGTGCCAGCAGTCTTCGACAGGCCTTCTACGAGACCCAGTACTTC. This gives the protein CASSLRQAFYETQYF.

The gene calls are TRBV7-8 and TRBJ2-1; weak D call: TRBD2 (6 bases). V shed 4 bases and J shed 0 bases, with 19 bases lying between them. Germline loops: CDR1 SGHVS, CDR2 FQNEAQ. This CDR3 region has 18 residues. DNA for the CDR3: TGTGCCAGCAGCTCCGATCTTCTAGCGAGGGACTCCTACAATGAGCAGTTCTTC. It codes for CASSSDLLARDSYNEQFF.

The chain combines TRBV9 with TRBJ2-1, with D perhaps TRBD1 or TRBD2 (5 bases each). Trimming took 2 bases from V and 10 from J, leaving 13 bases between them. The CDR3 covers 13 residues. From germline, CDR1 is SGDLS and CDR2 YYNGEE. The CDR3 here is CASSVGRREEQFF. The CDR3 nucleotides read TGTGCCAGCAGCGTCGGTCGCAGGGAGGAGCAGTTCTTC.

The J gene is TRBJ2-7, the V gene TRBV15; 11 bases map to TRBD2. With V trimmed by 4 bases and J by 1 base, 3 bases remained unmatched. Per the germline V gene, CDR1 is LNHNV and CDR2 is YYDKDF (reference sequence). CDR3 length equals 15 residues. For the CDR3, the DNA is TGTGCCACCAGCACGGGACTAGCGGATTCCTACGAGCAGTACTTC. It specifies CATSTGLADSYEQYF.

The chain uses TRBV6-6 and TRBJ2-7, with no clear D. Trimming removed 2 bases at V and 5 bases at J, with 13 bases between. Germline V gene lookup returns CDR1 MNHNY and CDR2 SVGAGI (reference sequence). The CDR3 loop spans 14 amino acids. CDR3: CASSYGAPAHEQYF. The CDR3 DNA sequence: TGTGCCAGCAGTTACGGTGCCCCGGCCCACGAGCAGTACTTC.

A few counts support this clone. This rearrangement joins TRBV4-2 to TRBJ1-1; D possibly corresponds to TRBD1 (5 bases). Germline-derived CDR1 and CDR2 are LGHNA and YNFKEQ. The V gene lost 4 bases and the J gene lost 7 bases, with 16 bases spanning the gap. This CDR3 comprises 14 residues. The DNA of the CDR3 is TGTGCCAGCAGCCCCTTCGGGGGGTTTGTTGAAGCTTTCTTT. It yields the protein CASSPFGGFVEAFF.

A few counts support this clone. The chain carries TRBV6-6 and TRBJ2-3, with 9 bases identical to TRBD1. With 5 bases clipped from V and 2 bases from J, the junction kept 5 bases outside the gene matches. This CDR3 contains 15 residues. Germline V CDR1 and CDR2: MNHNY, SVGAGI (reference sequence). The CDR3: CASSPGQGNTDTQYF. Written as DNA, the CDR3 is TGTGCCAGCAGTCCGGGACAGGGCAACACAGATACGCAGTATTTT.

The chain employs TRBV6-5 and TRBJ2-1, with TRBD2 matching 9 bases. Germline V CDR1 and CDR2: MNHEY, SVGAGI. This CDR3 is 14 amino acids long. V was clipped by 7 bases and J by 3 bases; unmatched bases: 4. CDR3: CASMAGGFYNEQFF. In DNA form, the CDR3 reads TGTGCCAGCATGGCGGGAGGGTTCTACAATGAGCAGTTCTTC.

As concerns this clone: The sample contains more than one DNA sequence encoding this CDR3. The V and J genes are TRBV7-9 and TRBJ1-1; D is ambiguous. Trimming removed 6 bases at V and 0 bases at J, with 5 bases between. The germline gives CDR1 SEHNR, CDR2 FQNEAQ (reference sequence). This CDR3 is 12 amino acids long. The CDR3 is CASSFMNTEAFF. CDR3 nucleotide sequence: TGTGCCAGCAGTTTTATGAACACTGAAGCTTTCTTT.

The chain has TRBV2 and TRBJ1-5, with 10 bases matching TRBD1. Germline V gene data show CDR1 as SNHLY and CDR2 as FYNNEI. This CDR3 is built from 18 residues. V trimming: 3 bases; J trimming: 7 bases; junction bases outside the gene matches: 15. The CDR3, as DNA: TGTGCCAGCAGTGACCCGGGACAGGGGATTCATCGAGCACAGCCCCAGCATTTT. As protein: CASSDPGQGIHRAQPQHF.

This rearrangement joins TRBV5-6 to TRBJ2-7; D perhaps matches TRBD1 (6 bases). Germline lookup yields CDR1 SGHDT and CDR2 YYEEEE. The CDR3 is 14 amino acids. Trimming cost V 4 bases and J 3 bases, with 14 bases left between them. CDR3 protein: CASSPRDNFYEQYF. CDR3 sequence (DNA): TGTGCCAGCAGCCCCCGGGACAATTTCTACGAGCAGTACTTC. The full variable domain, in which reference TRBV5-6 and TRBJ2-7 provide the parts outside the CDR3, is DAGVTQSPTHLIKTRGQQVTLRCSPKSGHDTVSWYQQALGQGPQFIFQYYEEEERQRGNFPDRFSGHQFPNYSSELNVNALLLGDSALYLCASSPRDNFYEQYFGPGTRLTVT.

CDR3 region: CASILSPDAIYEAFF. CDR3 DNA: TGTGCCAGCATCCTGAGTCCCGACGCCATATATGAAGCTTTCTTT. This rearrangement joins TRBV7-9 to TRBJ1-1; D remains ambiguous. This CDR3 is built from 15 residues. V was clipped by 7 bases and J by 7 bases, with 22 bases between them. Germline CDR1 and CDR2: SEHNR and FQNEAQ (reference sequence).

The chain combines TRBV9 with TRBJ1-2, with 8 bases matching TRBD1. V was pared by 3 bases and J by 8 bases, with 3 bases of the junction left unmatched. This CDR3 spans 12 amino acids. Looked up from germline, CDR1 is SGDLS and CDR2 is YYNGEE. In DNA form, the CDR3 reads TGTGCCAGCAGCGCGACAGGGGAAGGCTACACCTTC. This gives the protein CASSATGEGYTF. The whole variable domain, remainder taken from reference TRBV9 and TRBJ1-2, is DSGVTQTPKHLITATGQRVTLRCSPRSGDLSVYWYQQSLDQGLQFLIQYYNGEERAKGNILERFSAQQFPDLHSELNLSSLELGDSALYFCASSATGEGYTFGSGTRLTVV.

The rearrangement joins TRBV19 to TRBJ1-1; D is perhaps TRBD1 (5 bases). V was clipped by 4 bases and J by 7 bases, with 13 bases between them. This CDR3 is built from 13 residues. Germline CDR1 LNHDA, CDR2 SQIVND (reference sequence). In DNA form, the CDR3 reads TGTGCCAGTAGTAACCGGGACGGTGATGAAGCTTTCTTT. Its protein product is CASSNRDGDEAFF.

This clone was picked up one time. The chain employs TRBV5-1 and TRBJ2-1, with D tentatively TRBD1 (6 bases). There are 14 residues in the CDR3. CDR1 and CDR2 from the germline V gene are SGHRS and YFSETQ. Trimming removed 4 bases from V and 6 bases from J, with 14 bases in between. The CDR3 sequence is CASSPPDSPNEQFF. CDR3 nucleotide sequence: TGCGCCAGCAGCCCCCCGGACAGCCCCAATGAGCAGTTCTTC. The complete variable domain, with remaining parts taken from reference TRBV5-1 and TRBJ2-1, reads KAGVTQTPRYLIKTRGQQVTLSCSPISGHRSVSWYQQTPGQGLQFLFEYFSETQRNKGNFPGRFSGRQFSNSRSEMNVSTLELGDSALYLCASSPPDSPNEQFFGPGTRLTVL.

This chain connects TRBV7-6 to TRBJ1-5, with a tentative D call TRBD1 (5 bases). The germline V and J ends were trimmed by 1 base and 0 bases, with 10 bases remaining between them. This CDR3 has 16 amino acids. Per germline, CDR1 SGHVS and CDR2 FNYEAQ. CDR3 region: CASSLGTSYSNQPQHF. The CDR3 region has the DNA TGTGCCAGCAGCTTAGGGACATCGTATAGCAATCAGCCCCAGCATTTT.

This clone has only one observation. The chain recombines TRBV27 with TRBJ2-2; 14 nucleotides align to TRBD2. Germline V lookup: CDR1 MNHEY, CDR2 SMNVEV (reference sequence). The CDR3 is 18 residues long. V shed 6 bases, J shed 5 bases, and the junction held 11 bases outside the gene matches. CDR3 amino acids: CASRGLAGGQWGTGELFF. The CDR3 nucleotides are TGTGCCAGCAGAGGACTAGCGGGAGGCCAATGGGGGACCGGGGAGCTGTTTTTT.

The chain recombines TRBV28 with TRBJ1-6; 10 bases match TRBD1. Germline assignment: CDR1 MDHEN and CDR2 SYDVKM. The CDR3 has 15 residues. V lost 5 bases to trimming and J lost 11 bases; unmatched junction nucleotides: 9. CDR3 DNA: TGTGCCAGCAGTCCCCTTCGGGACAGGGGCCCACCCCTCCACTTT. Translating it yields CASSPLRDRGPPLHF.